This T cell receptor (beta chain) was observed in a study of cytomegalovirus exposure and HLA in healthy donors. Study-wide findings and caveats: Rare sequences made up most TCRs, while some public TCRs were found in many donors.

Of note for this clone: What it binds is unknown.

The V end was cut by 6 bases, the J end by 7 bases, with 25 bases between. Germline CDR1 and CDR2: SGHTA and FQGNSA. The CDR3 has 17 amino acids. Generated by immunoSEQ multiplex PCR, the TCRdb table keeps only in-frame clones and is missing some. This table has around 200,000 clones, 84% appearing once. The rearrangement links TRBV7-2 to TRBJ2-1, with D possibly TRBD2 on 6 matching bases. The clonotype comes from a woman aged 18-35 years in good health and CMV-seropositive. The specimen was PBMCs. DNA for the CDR3: TGTGCCAGCAGTCGTTATCCCCTCGGGGGATACGGGAATGAGCAGTTCTTC. Translating it yields CASSRYPLGGYGNEQFF.